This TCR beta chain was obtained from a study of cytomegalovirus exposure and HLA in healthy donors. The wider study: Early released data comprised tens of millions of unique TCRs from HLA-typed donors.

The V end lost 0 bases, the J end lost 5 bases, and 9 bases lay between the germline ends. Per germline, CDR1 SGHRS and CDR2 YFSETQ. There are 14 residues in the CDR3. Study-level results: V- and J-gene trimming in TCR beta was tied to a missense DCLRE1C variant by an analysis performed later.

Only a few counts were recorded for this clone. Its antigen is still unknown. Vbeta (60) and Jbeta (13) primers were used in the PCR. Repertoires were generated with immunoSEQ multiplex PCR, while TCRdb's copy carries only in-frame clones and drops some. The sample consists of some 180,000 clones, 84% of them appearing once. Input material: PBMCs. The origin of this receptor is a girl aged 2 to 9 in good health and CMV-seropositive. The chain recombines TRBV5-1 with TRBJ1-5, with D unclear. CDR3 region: CASSLDYSYQPQHF. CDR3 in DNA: TGCGCCAGCAGCTTGGATTACAGCTATCAGCCCCAGCATTTT.